This record concerns one T cell receptor (beta chain) sequence. The data originate from a study of blood T cell repertoires in COVID-19. Study-wide background: T cells, B-cell-depleted T cells, or PBMCs provided the cDNA or gDNA that served as material.

The V gene end was trimmed by 6 bases and the J gene end by 3 bases; junction bases not matched to a gene: 10. The CDR3 has 16 residues. The germline V gene encodes CDR1 SGHVS and CDR2 FQNEAQ. The data were produced by immunoSEQ multiplex PCR, yet TCRdb's version contains in-frame clones alone and is incomplete. The sample records 140,000 or so clones, about 87% being singletons. The J gene is TRBJ2-1, the V gene TRBV7-8, with TRBD2 identical over 8 bases. This sequence was found in an elderly woman with acute or convalescent COVID-19. Source material: peripheral blood. The CDR3 region has the DNA TGTGCCAGCAGTTCAACTAGCGGCGGGGACTACAATGAGCAGTTCTTC. Its translation is CASSSTSGGDYNEQFF.